This is a list of T cell receptor beta chains from one sample in a study of post-analysis software for immune sequencing data. TCRdb reprocessed the PCR reads via MiXCR and lists one record per CDR3 protein. The sample contains hundreds of thousands of distinct CDR3 sequences, roughly 27% of which appear only once. The sequenced sample was blood. The receptors shown here come from a girl aged 5-17 years with multiple sclerosis. Both conserved end residues are part of each CDR3. D genes are given only for firm matches. Size values are once, few and many counts, or a class for expanded clones, and some rows have none.

NA	few	TRBV5-8	TRBJ1-4	TGTGCCAGCAGCTTGGGATCGGGGTGGACTAATGAAAAACTGTTTTTT	CASSLGSGWTNEKLFF
NA	NA	TRBV7-9	TRBJ2-3	TGTGCCGGCAGCTTAGGTTCCCCGGGAGCAGATACGCAGTATTTT	CAGSLGSPGADTQYF
NA	few	TRBV12-5	TRBJ1-5	TGTGCTAGTGGGCGGGACATCAATCAGCCCCAGCATTTT	CASGRDINQPQHF
NA	NA	TRBV6-5	TRBJ2-6	TGTGCCAGCAGTTCCGGGACATACTCTGGGGCCAACGTCCTGACTTTC	CASSSGTYSGANVLTF
NA	many	TRBV4-2	TRBJ1-2	TGTGCCAGCAGCCAAGATAGGTATGGCTACACCTTC	CASSQDRYGYTF
NA	NA	TRBV4-1	TRBJ2-7	TGCGCCAGCAGCCAAGTACAGGATGGCGAGCAGTACTTC	CASSQVQDGEQYF
NA	few	TRBV5-1	TRBJ2-3	TGCGCCAGCAGCTTGGATGGCTCGTACACAGATACGCAGTATTTT	CASSLDGSYTDTQYF
TRBD2	NA	TRBV15	TRBJ2-1	TGTGCCACGACTAGCGGGGATTACAATGAGCAGTTCTTC	CATTSGDYNEQFF
TRBD2	few	TRBV7-2	TRBJ2-7	TGTGCCAGCAGCTGGAAAAGCGGGGGAGACTCCTACGAGCAGTACTTC	CASSWKSGGDSYEQYF
TRBD2	few	TRBV20-1	TRBJ2-3	TGCAGTGCTAGTATCCTAGCGGGAAAGTCAGATACGCAGTATTTT	CSASILAGKSDTQYF
NA	NA	TRBV11-2	TRBJ2-7	TGTGCCAGCAGCTTAGCGCAGTTCCCCTCGCCCTACGAGCAGTACTTC	CASSLAQFPSPYEQYF
NA	few	TRBV6-6	TRBJ1-1	TGTGCCAGCAGTGGGACATCAATCGGTGAAGCTTTCTTT	CASSGTSIGEAFF
NA	NA	TRBV7-2	TRBJ1-5	TGTGCCAGCAGCGTGGACAGCCTACCCAATCAGCCCCAGCATTTT	CASSVDSLPNQPQHF
TRBD1	NA	TRBV28	TRBJ2-6	TGTGCCAGCAGTTCCCCGGGACAGGCGATCTCAAGATCTCGGGCCAACGTCCTGACTTTC	CASSSPGQAISRSRANVLTF
NA	few	TRBV6-6	TRBJ2-5	TGTGCCAGCAGCTACAGGGAGGAGACCCAGTACTTC	CASSYREETQYF
NA	many	TRBV24-1	TRBJ2-1	TGTGCCACCAGTGATTTATTAGGGGGGAGCCCCTGGGAGCGGCAGTTCTTC	CATSDLLGGSPWERQFF
NA	many	TRBV24-1	TRBJ2-5	TGTGCCACCAGTGATTCGGACAAGGGACGGATCCAAGAGACCCAGTACTTC	CATSDSDKGRIQETQYF